The clone carrying this T cell receptor (beta chain) was found once. The limits of the CDR3 on the DNA are not certain, so only TCRdb's listed CDR3 is given. This specimen belongs to a study of T cell changes during pregnancy in multiple sclerosis. Sequenced by immunoSEQ multiplex PCR; TCRdb stores in-frame clones only, minus some. The sample carries 30,000 to 40,000 clones, around nine tenths recorded once. The germline gives CDR1 MDHEN, CDR2 SYDVKM. From its first to its last residue, the CDR3 has 17 amino acids. The starting material was CD4+ T cells from peripheral blood mononuclear cells, obtained after pregnancy. This chain joins TRBV28 and TRBJ2-4; the table's D call of TRBD2 was not tested on the DNA. The origin of this receptor is a female donor in good health, enrolled as a control in a pregnancy study. CDR3 region: CASSTSTSGSAKNIQYF.